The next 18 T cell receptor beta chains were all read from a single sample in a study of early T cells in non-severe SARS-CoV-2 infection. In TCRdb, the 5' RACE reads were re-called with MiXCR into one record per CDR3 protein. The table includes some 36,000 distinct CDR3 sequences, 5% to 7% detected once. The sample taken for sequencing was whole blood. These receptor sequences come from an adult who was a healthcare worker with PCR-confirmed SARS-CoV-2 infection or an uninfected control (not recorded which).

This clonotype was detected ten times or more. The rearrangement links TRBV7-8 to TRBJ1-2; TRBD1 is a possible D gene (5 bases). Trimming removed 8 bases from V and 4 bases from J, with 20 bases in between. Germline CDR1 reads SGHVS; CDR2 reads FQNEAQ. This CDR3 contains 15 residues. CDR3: CASVHTRDGTYGYTF. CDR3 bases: TGTGCCAGCGTACACACCCGGGACGGAACCTATGGCTACACCTTC.

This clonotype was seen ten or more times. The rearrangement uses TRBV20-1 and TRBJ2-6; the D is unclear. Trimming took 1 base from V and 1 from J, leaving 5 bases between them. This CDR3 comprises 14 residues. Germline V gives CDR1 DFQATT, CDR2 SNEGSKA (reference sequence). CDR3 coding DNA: TGCAGTGCTAGAGCCGTATCTGGGGCCAACGTCCTGACTTTC. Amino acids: CSARAVSGANVLTF.

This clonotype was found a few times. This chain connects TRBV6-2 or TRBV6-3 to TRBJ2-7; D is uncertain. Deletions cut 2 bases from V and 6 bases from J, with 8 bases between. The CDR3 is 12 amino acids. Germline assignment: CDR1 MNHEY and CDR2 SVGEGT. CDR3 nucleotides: TGTGCCAGCAGTTACACGCGACGCGAGCAGTACTTC. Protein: CASSYTRREQYF.

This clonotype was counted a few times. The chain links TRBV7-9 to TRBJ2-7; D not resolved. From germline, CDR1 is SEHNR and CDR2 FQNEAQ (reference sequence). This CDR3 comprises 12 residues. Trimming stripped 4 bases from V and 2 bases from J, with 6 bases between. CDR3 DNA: TGTGCCAGCAGCTCTGTTACCTACGAGCAGTACTTC. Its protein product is CASSSVTYEQYF.

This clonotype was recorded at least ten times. The CDR3 sequence is CAISPSGGTEAFF. The CDR3 coding sequence is TGTGCCATCAGTCCCTCGGGAGGGACTGAAGCTTTCTTT. The chain joins TRBV10-3 to TRBJ1-1; D call uncertain. CDR1 is ENHRY, CDR2 SYGVKD, per germline. V was cut by 5 bases and J by 5 bases, with 12 bases left in between. The CDR3 has 13 amino acids.

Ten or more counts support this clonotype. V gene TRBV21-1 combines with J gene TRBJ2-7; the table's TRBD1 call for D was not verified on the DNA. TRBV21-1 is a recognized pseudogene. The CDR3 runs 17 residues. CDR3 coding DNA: TGTGCCAGCAGCAAAGCGCTTTTAGGACAGGGGTCCTACGAGCAGTACTTC. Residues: CASSKALLGQGSYEQYF.

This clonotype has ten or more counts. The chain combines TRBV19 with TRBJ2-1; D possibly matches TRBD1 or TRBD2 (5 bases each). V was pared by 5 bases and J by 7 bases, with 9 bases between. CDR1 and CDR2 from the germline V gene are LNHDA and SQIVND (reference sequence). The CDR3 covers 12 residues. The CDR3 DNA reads TGTGCCAGTAGTCCTTGGGGGAATGAGCAGTTCTTC. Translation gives CASSPWGNEQFF.

CDR3 DNA: TGTGCCAGCAGCTTGCCTCAGGGCGACATTCAGTACTTC. Translation: CASSLPQGDIQYF. The V gene is TRBV5-6, the J gene TRBJ2-4, with D tentatively TRBD1 (5 bases). Germline CDR1 SGHDT, CDR2 YYEEEE. Trimming pared 1 base from V and 8 bases from J, leaving 10 bases between. The CDR3 contains 13 residues.

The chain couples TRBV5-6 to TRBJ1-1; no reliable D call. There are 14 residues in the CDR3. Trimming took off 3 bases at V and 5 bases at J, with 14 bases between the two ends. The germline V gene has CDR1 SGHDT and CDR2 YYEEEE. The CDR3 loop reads CASSSTPLGTEAFF. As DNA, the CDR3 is TGTGCCAGCAGCTCGACACCCTTGGGGACTGAAGCTTTCTTT.

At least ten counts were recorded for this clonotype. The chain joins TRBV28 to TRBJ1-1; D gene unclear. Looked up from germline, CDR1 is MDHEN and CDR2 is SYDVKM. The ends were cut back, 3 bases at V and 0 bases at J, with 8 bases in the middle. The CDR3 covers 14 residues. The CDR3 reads CASSLGLMNTEAFF. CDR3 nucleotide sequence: TGTGCCAGCAGTTTGGGTCTCATGAACACTGAAGCTTTCTTT.

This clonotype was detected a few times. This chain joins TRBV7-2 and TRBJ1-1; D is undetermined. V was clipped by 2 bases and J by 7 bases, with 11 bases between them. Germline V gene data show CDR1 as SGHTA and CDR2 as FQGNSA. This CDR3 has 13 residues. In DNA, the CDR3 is TGTGCCAGCAGCTTATCGGCGCGACTTGAAGCTTTCTTT. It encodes CASSLSARLEAFF.

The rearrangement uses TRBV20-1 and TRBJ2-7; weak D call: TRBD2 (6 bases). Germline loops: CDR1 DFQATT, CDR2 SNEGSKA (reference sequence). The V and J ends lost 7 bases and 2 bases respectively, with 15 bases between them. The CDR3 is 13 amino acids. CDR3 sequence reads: CSVEGGGPYEQYF. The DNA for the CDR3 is TGCAGTGTTGAGGGAGGAGGTCCCTACGAGCAGTACTTC.

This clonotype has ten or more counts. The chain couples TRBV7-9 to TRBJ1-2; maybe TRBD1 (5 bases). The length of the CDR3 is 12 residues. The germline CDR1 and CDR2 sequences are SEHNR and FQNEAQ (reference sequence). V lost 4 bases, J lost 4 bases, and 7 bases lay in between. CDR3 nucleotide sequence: TGTGCCAGCAGCTGGGACGGCTATGGCTACACCTTC. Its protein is CASSWDGYGYTF.

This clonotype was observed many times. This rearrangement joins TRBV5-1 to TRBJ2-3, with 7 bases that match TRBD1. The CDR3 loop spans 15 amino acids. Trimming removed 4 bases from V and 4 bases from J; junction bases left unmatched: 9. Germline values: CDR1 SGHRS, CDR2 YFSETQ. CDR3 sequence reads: CASSPGRGLSDTQYF. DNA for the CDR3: TGCGCCAGCAGCCCGGGTAGGGGGCTGTCAGATACGCAGTATTTT.

This CDR3 is CASSLMGVQETQYF. The CDR3 DNA reads as TGCGCCAGCAGCTTGATGGGGGTACAAGAGACCCAGTACTTC. The V call is TRBV5-1, the J call TRBJ2-5; D is tentatively TRBD1 or TRBD2 (5 bases each). The CDR3 contains 14 residues. Trimming removed 1 base from V and 2 bases from J, with 9 bases in between. Germline assignment: CDR1 SGHRS and CDR2 YFSETQ.

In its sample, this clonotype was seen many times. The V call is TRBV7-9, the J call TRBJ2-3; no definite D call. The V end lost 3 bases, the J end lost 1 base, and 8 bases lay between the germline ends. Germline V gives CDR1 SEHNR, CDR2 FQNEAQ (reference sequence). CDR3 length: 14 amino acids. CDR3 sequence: CASSLPGGTDTQYF. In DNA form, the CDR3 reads TGTGCCAGCAGCTTGCCTGGCGGCACAGATACGCAGTATTTT.

Here the CDR3 reads CASSFSGEVNTIYF. CDR3 bases: TGTGCCAGCAGTTTTTCGGGGGAGGTAAACACCATATATTTT. This chain links TRBV28 with TRBJ1-3, with D possibly TRBD1 on 5 matching bases. Germline CDR1 MDHEN, CDR2 SYDVKM. V lost 3 bases and J lost 6, with 12 bases in between. CDR3 size: 14 residues.

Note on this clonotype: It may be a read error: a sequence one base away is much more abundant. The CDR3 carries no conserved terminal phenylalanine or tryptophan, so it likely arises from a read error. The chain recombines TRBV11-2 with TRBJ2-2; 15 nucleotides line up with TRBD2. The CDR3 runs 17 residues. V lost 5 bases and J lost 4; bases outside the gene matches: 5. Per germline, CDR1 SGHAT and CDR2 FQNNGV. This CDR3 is CASSKGLAGGSTGELFL. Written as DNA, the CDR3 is TGTGCCAGCAGCAAGGGACTAGCGGGAGGATCCACCGGGGAGCTGTTTTTG.